Shown below are 6 T cell receptor beta chains from a single sample sequenced in a study of blood T cell repertoires in COVID-19. Assay used: immunoSEQ multiplex PCR; TCRdb lists only in-frame clones, some missing. The sample contains more than 200,000 clones, about 87% of which appear only once. The sequenced sample was peripheral blood. The receptors were gathered from a man between 65 and 85 years old with acute or convalescent COVID-19.

This chain connects TRBV9 to TRBJ2-7; 11 bases are shared with TRBD2. V was clipped by 4 bases and J by 1 base; unmatched bases: 7. This CDR3 spans 16 amino acids. The germline V gene has CDR1 SGDLS and CDR2 YYNGEE. The DNA of the CDR3 is TGTGCCAGCAGCCAGCCGGGACTAGCGGTTTCCTACGAGCAGTACTTC. It translates to CASSQPGLAVSYEQYF.

The chain joins TRBV4-1 to TRBJ1-4; 7 bases map to TRBD1. The CDR3 consists of 20 residues. Germline V gives CDR1 MGHRA, CDR2 YSYEKL. J gave up 0 bases and V 6 bases, and 19 bases lay outside the gene matches. In DNA, the CDR3 is TGCGCCAGCAGACAGGGGCCGCCGGGGAGGACCCAGGCAACTAATGAAAAACTGTTTTTT. Its protein is CASRQGPPGRTQATNEKLFF.

V gene TRBV4-2 combines with J gene TRBJ1-2, with 7 bases that match TRBD1. CDR1 LGHNA and CDR2 YNFKEQ come from the germline V gene. The CDR3 consists of 17 residues. V gave up 0 bases and J gave up 5 bases; unmatched junction bases: 12. CDR3 DNA sequence: TGTGCCAGCAGCCAAGAAGGAGGGGACAGCGGAAAGTATGGCTACACCTTC. As protein: CASSQEGGDSGKYGYTF.

This clone came up once. V and J are TRBV5-1 and TRBJ1-1; D ambiguous. Deletions cut 0 bases from V and 0 bases from J, with 6 bases between. The CDR3 is 14 residues long. In germline, CDR1 is SGHRS, CDR2 YFSETQ. The CDR3: CASSLGQMNTEAFF. The DNA of the CDR3 is TGCGCCAGCAGCTTGGGCCAGATGAACACTGAAGCTTTCTTT.

The chain couples TRBV28 to TRBJ2-3; 8 nucleotides line up with TRBD1. Trimming took 0 bases from V and 1 from J; bases not matched to a gene: 9. Germline values: CDR1 MDHEN, CDR2 SYDVKM. The CDR3 length is 18 residues. CDR3 nucleotides: TGTGCCAGCAGTTTATGGAGTCGTGGCAGGGGGCGCACAGATACGCAGTATTTT. It translates to CASSLWSRGRGRTDTQYF.

This chain links TRBV9 with TRBJ1-1, with unresolved D. The germline V gene has CDR1 SGDLS and CDR2 YYNGEE. Trimming took 3 bases from V and 0 from J, leaving 6 bases between them. This CDR3 comprises 13 residues. The CDR3 bases are TGTGCCAGCAGCGCACATCTGAACACTGAAGCTTTCTTT. Translating it yields CASSAHLNTEAFF.